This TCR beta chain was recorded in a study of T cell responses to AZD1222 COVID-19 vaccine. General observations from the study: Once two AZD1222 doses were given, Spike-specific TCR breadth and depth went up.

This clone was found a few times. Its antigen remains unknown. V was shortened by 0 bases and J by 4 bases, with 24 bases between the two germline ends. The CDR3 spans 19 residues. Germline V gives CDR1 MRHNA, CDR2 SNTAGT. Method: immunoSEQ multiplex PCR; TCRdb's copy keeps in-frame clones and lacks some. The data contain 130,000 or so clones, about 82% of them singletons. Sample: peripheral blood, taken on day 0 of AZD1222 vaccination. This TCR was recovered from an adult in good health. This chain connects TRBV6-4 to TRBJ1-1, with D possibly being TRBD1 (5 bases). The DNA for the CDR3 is TGTGCCAGCAGTGACTCGGGGGACCTTCTCCTTCAAGTGGGCACTGAAGCTTTCTTT. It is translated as CASSDSGDLLLQVGTEAFF.